The sequence of this TCR beta chain was determined in a study of cytomegalovirus exposure and HLA in healthy donors. Background on the study: Genotyping of more than 300 donors showed that 80% to 90% belonged to the Caucasian-associated ancestry cluster.

The study, taken as a whole, reports: Some 150 TCR beta chains were listed as cytomegalovirus-associated. Cytomegalovirus status, reportedly, was diagnosed with high specificity and sensitivity by the classifier.

Germline CDR1 reads SGHDT; CDR2 reads YYEEEE. There are 14 residues in the CDR3. V gave up 10 bases and J gave up 9 bases; unmatched junction bases: 12. 60 Vbeta and 13 Jbeta primers were used in PCR. Clones were sequenced by immunoSEQ multiplex PCR, and TCRdb holds only the in-frame ones, with some missing. The sample shows hundreds of thousands of clones, 70% to 85% of them seen only once. Notes on this clone: Its antigen is unidentified.

The sample was PBMCs. This TCR derives from a woman between 55 and 75 years old in good health and CMV-seropositive. The gene calls are TRBV5-6 and TRBJ2-1; 11 nucleotides match TRBD2. The CDR3 DNA reads as TGTGCCGAGGAACTAGCGGGAGATTGCACTGAGCAGTTCTTC. Amino acid sequence: CAEELAGDCTEQFF.